This is a list of T cell receptor beta chains from one sample in a study of blood T cell repertoires in COVID-19. TCRdb keeps only in-frame clones here, not all; method: immunoSEQ multiplex PCR. This table holds hundreds of thousands of clones, roughly 90% found once. Sample: peripheral blood. The source is a man aged 18 to 29 with active or convalescent COVID-19. CDR3s include the opening cysteine and the closing phenylalanine or tryptophan. D genes are given only for firm matches. Rows may omit the clone size; those that give it use once, few, many or a size class.

j_gene,abundance,v_gene,d_gene,CDR3aa,CDR3nt
TRBJ1-4,.,TRBV28,.,CASSPTRGMVLFF,TGTGCCAGCAGTCCGACCCGGGGGATGGTGCTGTTTTTT
TRBJ1-5,.,TRBV5-1,TRBD1,CASSLGGQTFQPQHF,TGCGCCAGCAGCTTAGGGGGACAGACTTTTCAGCCCCAGCATTTT
TRBJ1-2,.,TRBV6-2/TRBV6-3,.,CASSYGGVYGYTF,TGTGCCAGCAGTTACGGAGGGGTCTATGGCTACACCTTC
TRBJ1-4,once,TRBV28,.,CASSLSRVSSFLREKLFF,TGTGCCAGCAGTTTATCGAGGGTCTCCTCGTTTCTTCGCGAAAAACTGTTTTTT
TRBJ2-1,.,TRBV29-1,.,CSVPMDRNAYNEQFF,TGCAGCGTCCCCATGGACAGAAACGCCTACAATGAGCAGTTCTTC
TRBJ2-7,.,TRBV7-2,TRBD1,CASSPGQGAYEQYF,TGTGCCAGCAGCCCGGGACAGGGTGCCTACGAGCAGTACTTC
TRBJ2-5,.,TRBV6-6,TRBD2,CAATSGGTQETQYF,TGTGCCGCCACTAGCGGGGGGACCCAAGAGACCCAGTACTTC
TRBJ2-7,.,TRBV5-1,.,CASSVSSYEQYF,TGCGCCAGCAGCGTGAGCTCCTACGAGCAGTACTTC
TRBJ2-7,once,TRBV7-7,.,CASSTGPPYEQYF,TGTGCCAGCAGTACAGGTCCCCCCTACGAGCAGTACTTC
TRBJ2-1,.,TRBV2,TRBD1,CASTVDRGPYNEQFF,TGTGCCAGCACAGTCGACAGGGGTCCTTACAATGAGCAGTTCTTC
TRBJ2-3,.,TRBV4-1,TRBD2,CASSQGGRGGELTDTQYF,TGCGCCAGCAGCCAAGGGGGACGCGGGGGAGAACTCACAGATACGCAGTATTTT
TRBJ2-6,.,TRBV19,.,CASTNAGLSGANVLTF,TGTGCCAGTACCAATGCGGGGCTCTCTGGGGCCAACGTCCTGACTTTC
TRBJ1-2,.,TRBV15,.,CATDSGKTNYGYTF,TGTGCCACAGACTCAGGGAAAACAAACTATGGCTACACCTTC
TRBJ2-7,.,TRBV15,.,CATSRDIGGNHEQYF,TGTGCCACCAGCAGAGATATAGGAGGGAACCACGAGCAGTACTTC
TRBJ1-2,.,TRBV7-9,.,CASSLVGAGKNGYTF,TGTGCCAGCAGCTTAGTAGGGGCAGGGAAGAATGGCTACACCTTC
TRBJ1-1,few,TRBV7-6,TRBD1,CASSLQGAPNTEAFF,TGTGCCAGCAGCTTACAGGGGGCTCCGAACACTGAAGCTTTCTTT
TRBJ2-4,.,TRBV7-2,.,CASSPGVLGQGAKNIQYF,TGTGCCAGCAGCCCAGGGGTATTGGGGCAGGGGGCCAAAAACATTCAGTACTTC
TRBJ2-6,.,TRBV5-4,TRBD1,CASSLIWDRTSGANVLTF,TGTGCCAGCAGCTTGATTTGGGACAGGACCTCTGGGGCCAACGTCCTGACTTTC
TRBJ2-2,.,TRBV2,TRBD2,CASTRLAGTGELFF,TGTGCCAGCACGCGACTAGCGGGTACCGGGGAGCTGTTTTTT
TRBJ2-1,.,TRBV24-1,TRBD2,CATSERAGGGSYNEQFF,TGTGCCACCAGTGAGAGAGCGGGAGGGGGCTCCTACAATGAGCAGTTCTTC
TRBJ2-1,.,TRBV9,.,CASSVDPANSGDEQFF,TGTGCCAGCAGCGTAGATCCAGCTAATTCGGGAGATGAGCAGTTCTTC
TRBJ2-5,.,TRBV25-1,TRBD2,CASTLAGVGEETQYF,TGTGCCAGCACCCTAGCGGGAGTCGGGGAGGAGACCCAGTACTTC
TRBJ2-1,.,TRBV27,TRBD2,CASSFVGGGNEQFF,TGTGCCAGCAGTTTCGTCGGGGGGGGCAATGAGCAGTTCTTC